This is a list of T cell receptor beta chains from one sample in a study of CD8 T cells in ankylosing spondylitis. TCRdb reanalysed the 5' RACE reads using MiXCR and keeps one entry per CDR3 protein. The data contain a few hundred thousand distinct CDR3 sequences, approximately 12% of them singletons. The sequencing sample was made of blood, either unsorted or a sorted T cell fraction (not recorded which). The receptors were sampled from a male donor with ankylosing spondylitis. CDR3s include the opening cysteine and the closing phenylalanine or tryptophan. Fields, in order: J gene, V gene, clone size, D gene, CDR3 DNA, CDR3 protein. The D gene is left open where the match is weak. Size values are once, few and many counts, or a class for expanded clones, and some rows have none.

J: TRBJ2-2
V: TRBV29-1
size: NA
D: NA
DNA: TGCAGCCCCCGGGAGAGGGCCGGGGAGCTGTTTTTT
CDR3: CSPRERAGELFF

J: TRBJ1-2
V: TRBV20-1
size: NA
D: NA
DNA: TGCAGTGCCGTGACAAGGTCTAACTATGGCTACACCTTC
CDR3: CSAVTRSNYGYTF

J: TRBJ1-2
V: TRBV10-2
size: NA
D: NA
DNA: TGCGCCAGCAGTGGTTACGCGGGGGGTACTAACTATGGCTACACCTTC
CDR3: CASSGYAGGTNYGYTF

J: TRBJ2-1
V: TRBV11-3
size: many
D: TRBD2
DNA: TGTGCCAGCAGCCCCACTACGGGAGGTTACAATGAGCAGTTCTTC
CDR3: CASSPTTGGYNEQFF

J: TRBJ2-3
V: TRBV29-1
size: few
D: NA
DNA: TGCAGCGTTGATATGGGTACGGATACGCAGTATTTT
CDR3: CSVDMGTDTQYF

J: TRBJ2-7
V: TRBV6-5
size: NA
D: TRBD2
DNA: TGTGCCAGCAGTTCCCAAGGACTAGCGGAGAGTTACGAGCAGTACTTC
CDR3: CASSSQGLAESYEQYF

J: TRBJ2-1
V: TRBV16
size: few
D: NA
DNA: TGTGCCAGCAGCCAAAACGGACTAGAGCAGTTCTTC
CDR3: CASSQNGLEQFF

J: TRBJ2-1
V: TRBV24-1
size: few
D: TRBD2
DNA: TGTGCCACCGGTGATCCGAGGGGAGCGGGAGTCGGGAATGAGCAGTTCTTC
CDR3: CATGDPRGAGVGNEQFF

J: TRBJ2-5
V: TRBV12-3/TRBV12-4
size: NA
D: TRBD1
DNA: TGTGCCAGCAGCCCCGGACAGGGGGACACCTTGCACTTC
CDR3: CASSPGQGDTLHF

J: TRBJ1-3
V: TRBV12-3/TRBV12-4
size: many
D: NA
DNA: TGTGCCAGCAGTTCGGGACGGGCCACTTGGGGAAACACCATATATTTT
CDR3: CASSSGRATWGNTIYF

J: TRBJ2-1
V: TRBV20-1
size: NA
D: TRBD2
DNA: TGCAGTGCTAGACGAACAGCGGGAGTACTTGTAGGGTACAATGAGCAGTTCTTC
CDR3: CSARRTAGVLVGYNEQFF

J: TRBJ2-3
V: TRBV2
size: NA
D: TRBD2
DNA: TGTGCCAGCAGTGTACTAGCGGGAGACGCAGATACGCAGTATTTT
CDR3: CASSVLAGDADTQYF

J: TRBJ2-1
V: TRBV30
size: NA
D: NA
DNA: TGTGCCTGGCAGGAGTTCTCCTACAATGAGCAGTTCTTC
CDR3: CAWQEFSYNEQFF

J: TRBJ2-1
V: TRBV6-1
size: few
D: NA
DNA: TGTGCCAGCAGTGAATCTAGAAGCGCGATAAATGAGCAGTTCTTC
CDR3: CASSESRSAINEQFF

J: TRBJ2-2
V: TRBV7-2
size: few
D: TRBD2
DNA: TGTGCCAGCAGGAAGGGGGCTAGCGGGAGGACCGGGGAGCTGTTTTTT
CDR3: CASRKGASGRTGELFF

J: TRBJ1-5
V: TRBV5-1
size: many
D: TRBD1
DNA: TGCGCCAGCAGCAACGGACAGGATCAGCCCCAGCATTTT
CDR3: CASSNGQDQPQHF

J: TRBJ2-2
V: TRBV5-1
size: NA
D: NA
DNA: TGCGCCAGCAGCCCTAGGACTGACCGAGGGGAGCTGTTTTTT
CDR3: CASSPRTDRGELFF

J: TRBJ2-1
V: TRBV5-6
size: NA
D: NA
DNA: TGTGCCAGCAGCTTGGTTGCCAGCAATGAGCAGTTCTTC
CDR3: CASSLVASNEQFF

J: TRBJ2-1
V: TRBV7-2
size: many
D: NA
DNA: TGTGCCAGCAGTCCTCCGGGGAGCTCCTACAATGAGCAGTTCTTC
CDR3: CASSPPGSSYNEQFF

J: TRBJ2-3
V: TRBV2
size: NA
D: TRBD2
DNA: TGTGCCAGCAGTCTTCATTCGGGAGGGGCAGATACGCAGTATTTT
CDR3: CASSLHSGGADTQYF

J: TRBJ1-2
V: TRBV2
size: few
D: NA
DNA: TGTGCCAGCAGTGATCGGTCCTATGGCTACACCTTC
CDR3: CASSDRSYGYTF

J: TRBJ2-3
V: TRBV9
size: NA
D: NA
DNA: TGTGCCAGCAACCGGGTTCGCACAGATACGCAGTATTTT
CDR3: CASNRVRTDTQYF

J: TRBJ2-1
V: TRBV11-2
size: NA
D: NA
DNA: TGTGCCAGCGGAATATCTGGAGGCACCAATGAGCAGTTCTTC
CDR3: CASGISGGTNEQFF

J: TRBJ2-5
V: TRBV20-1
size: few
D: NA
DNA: TGCAGTGCTAGTTGGGTCCCCGAGACCCAGTACTTC
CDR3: CSASWVPETQYF

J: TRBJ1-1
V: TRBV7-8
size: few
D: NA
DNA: TGTGCCAGCAGCTCGCGACAGAGTCTCACTGAAGCTTTCTTT
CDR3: CASSSRQSLTEAFF

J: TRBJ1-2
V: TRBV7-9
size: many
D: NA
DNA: TGTGCCAGCAGCTTAGCGGGCTATGGCTACACCTTC
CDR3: CASSLAGYGYTF

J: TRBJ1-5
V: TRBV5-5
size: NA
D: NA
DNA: TGTGCCAGCAGCTTGTCATTATGGGGTTACGACCAGCCCCAGCATTTT
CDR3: CASSLSLWGYDQPQHF

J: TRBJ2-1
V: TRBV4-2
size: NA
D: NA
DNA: TGTGCCAGCAGCCAACTACCCCGGGATCTGTGGGATGAGCAGTTCTTC
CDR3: CASSQLPRDLWDEQFF

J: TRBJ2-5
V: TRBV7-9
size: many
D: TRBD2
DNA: TGTGCCAGCAGCTCGGGACTAGCGAACCAAGAGACCCAGTACTTC
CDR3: CASSSGLANQETQYF